The 14 T cell receptor beta chains below all came from one sample that was sequenced in a study of human T cells and chemical hapten exposure. The time point denotes: pre-sensitization, week 0. Treatment here: therapeutic diphenylcyclopropenone sensitization with weekly scalp DPC. Using its own MiXCR run on the RACE reads, TCRdb lists one record per CDR3 protein. The sample has about 74,000 distinct CDR3 sequences; around 13% are singletons. The sample here was whole blood, taken in connection with sensitization to the hapten diphenylcyclopropenone (DPC). The receptors were sampled from a woman between 50 and 59 years old with alopecia areata. Some clones in this sample may be carry-over from other donors' samples.

The chain recombines TRBV6-5 with TRBJ2-7, with 9 bases fitting TRBD1. J lost 3 bases, V lost 0 bases, and 6 bases had no gene match. The CDR3 loop spans 16 amino acids. CDR1 and CDR2 from the germline V gene are MNHEY and SVGAGI. CDR3 in DNA: TGTGCCAGCAGTTACTCGATCACAGGGGGCGTCTACGAGCAGTACTTC. Encoded protein: CASSYSITGGVYEQYF.

This clonotype was observed a handful of times. The V call is TRBV30, the J call TRBJ2-6, with 9 bases lining up with TRBD1. The CDR3 covers 13 residues. V dropped 8 bases and J dropped 4; count of bases not matched to a gene: 3. CDR1 and CDR2 (germline): GTSNPN, SVGIG (reference sequence). The CDR3 nucleotides read TGTGCCGGGACAGGGCTCGGGGCCAACGTCCTGACTTTC. It is translated as CAGTGLGANVLTF.

This clonotype occurred a few times. The chain carries TRBV5-1 and TRBJ1-6; D is perhaps TRBD1 (6 bases). The CDR3 loop spans 16 amino acids. The germline V and J ends were trimmed by 4 bases and 5 bases, with 16 bases remaining between them. Germline V gene data show CDR1 as SGHRS and CDR2 as YFSETQ. CDR3 DNA: TGCGCCAGCAGCACCGGACAGACTCCTAATAATTCACCCCTCCACTTT. Its protein product is CASSTGQTPNNSPLHF.

This chain joins TRBV15 and TRBJ1-5, with TRBD1 as a possible D gene (5 bases). V was shortened by 0 bases and J by 3 bases, with 12 bases between the two germline ends. The CDR3 runs to 16 residues. CDR1 and CDR2 from the germline V gene are LNHNV and YYDKDF (reference sequence). CDR3 DNA sequence: TGTGCCACCAGCAGAGATTCCCAGGGATACAATCAGCCCCAGCATTTT. Its translation: CATSRDSQGYNQPQHF.

The chain combines TRBV14 with TRBJ2-3; a possible D gene is TRBD2 (5 bases). Germline CDR1 is SGHDN and CDR2 is FVKESK. The CDR3 runs 14 residues. Trimming left V 3 bases short and J 7 bases short, with 14 bases between. The CDR3 region is CASSQKLVGNTQYF. CDR3 sequence (DNA): TGTGCCAGCAGCCAGAAGCTGGTCGGGAATACGCAGTATTTT.

As to this clonotype: A much larger clonotype is one base distant, so this may be a read error. This chain joins TRBV29-1 and TRBJ2-7, with D perhaps given as TRBD1 or TRBD2 (5 bases each). CDR3 length equals 13 residues. Germline loops: CDR1 SQVTM, CDR2 ANQGSEA. The V end lost 6 bases, the J end lost 3 bases, and 15 bases lay between the germline ends. CDR3 sequence reads: CSVPGPTCYEQYF. DNA of the CDR3: TGCAGCGTCCCGGGACCAACCTGCTACGAGCAGTACTTC.

The chain links TRBV7-6 to TRBJ2-3; 9 positions match TRBD2. The V gene end was trimmed by 5 bases and the J gene end by 6 bases; junction bases not matched to a gene: 15. Germline V gene lookup returns CDR1 SGHVS and CDR2 FNYEAQ. CDR3 length: 17 amino acids. CDR3 region: CASSPGRLADFTDTQYF. The CDR3, as DNA: TGTGCCAGCAGCCCGGGGCGACTAGCGGATTTTACCGATACGCAGTATTTT. Complete variable domain (other parts from reference TRBV7-6 and TRBJ2-3): GAGVSQSPRYKVTKRGQDVALRCDPISGHVSLYWYRQALGQGPEFLTYFNYEAQQDKSGLPNDRFSAERPEGSISTLTIQRTEQRDSAMYRCASSPGRLADFTDTQYFGPGTRLTVL.

The chain carries TRBV6-4 and TRBJ1-1, with D possibly TRBD1 on 5 matching bases. CDR3 length: 16 residues. CDR1 and CDR2 from the germline V gene are MRHNA and SNTAGT. V was shortened by 0 bases and J by 7 bases, with 18 bases between the two germline ends. CDR3 sequence reads: CASSDSSRGVGSEAFF. DNA for the CDR3: TGTGCCAGCAGTGACTCGAGTCGGGGGGTAGGGAGTGAAGCTTTCTTT.

This clonotype was recorded a few times. This chain joins TRBV5-5 and TRBJ2-7; 10 bases line up with TRBD2. This CDR3 region has 15 residues. Germline assignment: CDR1 SGHKS and CDR2 YYEKEE (reference sequence). Trimming cost V 4 bases and J 6 bases; bases outside gene matches: 10. In nucleotides, the CDR3 is TGTGCCAGCAGCCCCACCCTAGCGGGAGCGATCGAGCAGTACTTC. It specifies CASSPTLAGAIEQYF.

This clonotype showed up just a few times. V is TRBV12-3 or TRBV12-4 and J is TRBJ2-2, with D perhaps matching TRBD1 (5 bases). The CDR3 spans 14 residues. Trimming pared 6 bases from V and 2 bases from J, leaving 10 bases between. CDR3: CASRVDSNTGELFF. In DNA form, the CDR3 reads TGTGCCAGCAGAGTAGACAGTAACACCGGGGAGCTGTTTTTT.

This clonotype was found many times. J is TRBJ2-1 and V is TRBV6-1; D gene ambiguous. The V gene's germline CDR1 is MNHNS and CDR2 SASEGT. V gave up 1 base and J gave up 2 bases, with 9 bases separating them. CDR3 length: 15 amino acids. The CDR3, as DNA: TGTGCCAGCAGTGAAGGTCCTTCCCCCTACAATGAGCAGTTCTTC. Translated: CASSEGPSPYNEQFF.

This clonotype was picked up a small number of times. The genes are TRBV29-1 and TRBJ2-7, with TRBD2 identical over 15 bases. This CDR3 spans 14 amino acids. Per the germline V gene, CDR1 is SQVTM and CDR2 is ANQGSEA. Losses at the gene ends were 4 bases for V and 7 bases for J; bases not matched to a gene: 5. CDR3 DNA sequence: TGCAGCGTTGGCGGACTAGCGGGAGGGGGAGAGCAGTACTTC. Amino acid sequence: CSVGGLAGGGEQYF.

The chain is built from TRBV20-1 and TRBJ2-7; TRBD2 aligns across 11 bases. This CDR3 contains 15 residues. V was pared by 5 bases and J by 3 bases, with 9 bases of the junction left unmatched. The V gene's germline CDR1 is DFQATT and CDR2 SNEGSKA (reference sequence). CDR3 sequence reads: CSAPRTSGPNYEQYF. The CDR3 DNA follows: TGCAGTGCTCCCCGGACTAGCGGGCCCAACTACGAGCAGTACTTC.

This chain uses TRBV29-1 with TRBJ2-1; TRBD1 matches 10 bases. The V gene end was trimmed by 7 bases and the J gene end by 3 bases; junction bases not matched to a gene: 3. Germline V gives CDR1 SQVTM, CDR2 ANQGSEA. This CDR3 has 13 residues. CDR3 sequence: CSAGTGVYNEQFF. CDR3 coding DNA: TGCAGCGCCGGGACAGGGGTCTACAATGAGCAGTTCTTC.